The subject of this entry is one TCR beta chain. This clonotype was counted a few times. Its binding antigen is unknown. The record has no base qualities; no much larger clone is one base away. Stable Graves' hyperthyroidism was defined as the absence of progression to ophthalmopathy over 18 months of follow-up. Hyperthyroidism patients were aged 18 to 65 years and newly diagnosed, with disease duration of less than 2 months. The study excluded patients with uncontrolled infections, other autoimmune diseases, pregnancy or lactation. Diagnoses were established on the basis of clinical symptoms, serum thyroxine and TRAb, thyroid ultrasound, and orbital computed tomography. PBMCs were separated from 10 ml of fresh peripheral blood using Ficoll-Paque density gradient centrifugation. Trizol reagent was used to extract total RNA, and RNA quality was then checked on an Agilent 2100 Bioanalyzer. The germline V gene sets CDR1 to SGHRS and CDR2 to YFSETQ. From the cysteine up to the phenylalanine, the CDR3 has a length of 13 residues. CDR3 DNA only is kept here, 39 bases in frame from base 1. V loses 3 bases, J loses 5 bases, and the germline ends lie 11 bases apart.

The data stem from a study of T cells in Graves' hyperthyroidism and ophthalmopathy (dated by TCRdb to between 2017 and 2020). For the study in its entirety: Peripheral blood samples were taken at the time of initial diagnosis, prior to any treatment. To identify TCR V-J signatures that set the groups apart, the researchers used a discovery cohort of more than 95 patients, made up of 40 to 45 with Graves' ophthalmopathy and approximately 57 with stable Graves' hyperthyroidism. Prospective prediction of ophthalmopathy was tested in an independent validation cohort of fewer than 20 hyperthyroidism patients and 17 patients who later progressed to ophthalmopathy. For training and testing, the 100 patients in the discovery cohort were randomly divided in a 7:3 ratio. The study also compared thyroid tissue and blood T-cell repertoires from roughly six Graves' hyperthyroidism patients. Following sampling, methimazole starting at 30 mg daily was given to hyperthyroidism patients, and high-dose intravenous methylprednisolone was given to ophthalmopathy patients. The paper reports TCR Vbeta CDR3 sequencing of 135 peripheral blood samples: approximately 41 ophthalmopathy, over 70 hyperthyroidism and 17 progressor patients. What the study reported, not specific to this receptor: No statistical method was used to set the sample size in advance, and investigators knew the group allocation. In cross-validation, a model built on a 13 V-J signature told ophthalmopathy apart from stable hyperthyroidism with 85% to 90% sensitivity and about 81% specificity, and in testing the same model reached 80%/75%. In validation, the model predicted progression to ophthalmopathy with 60% to 71% sensitivity and 72% to 85% specificity, a median of about six months before onset. Most expanded thyroid clonotypes (frequency above 0.001) were also found in blood, which suggests that blood repertoires may mirror thyroid immune responses.

The TCR beta CDR3 regions were amplified from RNA transcripts. For the first round of RT-PCR on the TCR CDR3, the HTBI primer set was used together with the Qiagen OneStep RT-PCR kit. The libraries were constructed in a second round of multiplex PCR and then size-selected and purified. Sequencing of the libraries was done on an Illumina HiSeq2000 using paired-end 100 bp reads. The source study handled its data this way. SOAPnuke was used to process the raw data, removing reads that contained adapters or uncalled bases, had a mean Phred below 15, or lacked an exact match to the constant primer or identifier. High-quality paired reads were merged using COPE v1.2.5, and each unique nucleotide sequence was defined as a clonotype. Clonotypes were aligned to IMGT TRBV, TRBD and TRBJ reference segments using MiTCR v1.1. Only V-J combinations with frequency above 0.0001, covering approximately 99% of repertoires, were analysed. A TCS score was defined as the ratio between F50 (clonal expansion) and ExV (chaos), using BLOSUM62-based TCRdist between CDR3 peptides within each V-J. Welch's t-statistics and random forest reduced around 520 V-J features to about 12, which were used in a naive Bayes classifier (R e1071). The Morisita-Horn index was used to measure how similar the thyroid and blood repertoires were. TCRdb itself trimmed the public reads at Q25 with fastp, ran MiXCR and retained productive beta chains. Rows merge per CDR3 protein into single entries with the most common DNA and genes. TCRdb's processing, not the study's, gives the V and J calls here. The sample data list 750,000 to 950,000 distinct CDR3 sequences, and about two fifths of these were observed just once. Clones ranked in the top ten supply around 10% of the sample.

The rearranged segments are TRBV5-1 and TRBJ2-5, with a tentative D call of TRBD1 or TRBD2, each matching 5 bases. Sequencing was performed on blood. This TCR was recovered from a man aged 18-30 years with Graves' hyperthyroidism. Here the CDR3 is given as CASSWDLSETQYF. The bases are TGCGCCAGCAGCTGGGACCTTTCGGAGACCCAGTACTTC.